What follows are 11 T cell receptor beta chains derived from one specimen sequenced in a study of T cell changes during pregnancy in multiple sclerosis (dated by TCRdb to about 2019). The library was prepared using the immunoSEQ multiplex PCR assay. TCRdb limited this immuneACCESS table to in-frame rearrangements with V and J called. A share of clones is missing; checked studies link under half to unresolved V genes, and the rest is unexplained. This sample gives 25,000 to 35,000 clones in total; around nine tenths of them show up just once. The ten largest clones represent 8% to 9% of the sample. This sample comprised CD8+ T cells from peripheral blood mononuclear cells, obtained in the second trimester of pregnancy. These receptors all come from a female donor with multiple sclerosis, enrolled in a pregnancy study.

This rearrangement joins TRBV9 to TRBJ1-6, with D unclear. This CDR3 is 17 amino acids long. The V gene's germline CDR1 is SGDLS and CDR2 YYNGEE. The ends were cut back, 5 bases at V and 3 bases at J, with 18 bases in the middle. CDR3 amino acids: CASSSGLRAVYNSPLHF. In DNA form, the CDR3 reads TGTGCCAGCAGTTCTGGACTGAGGGCGGTCTATAATTCACCCCTCCACTTT.

This clone was detected only once. The chain is built from TRBV29-1 and TRBJ1-2, with 7 bases that match TRBD1. The CDR3 extends over 13 amino acids. Germline values: CDR1 SQVTM, CDR2 ANQGSEA. V gave up 4 bases and J gave up 8 bases; unmatched junction bases: 10. CDR3 sequence (DNA): TGCAGCGTTGGCCCAGGGACAGCTGGGGGCTACACCTTC. The encoded protein is CSVGPGTAGGYTF.

The CDR3 loop is CASSPPVYNSPLHF. The CDR3 region has the DNA TGTGCCAGTAGTCCCCCGGTCTATAATTCACCCCTCCACTTT. The V and J genes are TRBV19 and TRBJ1-6; no firm D call. CDR3 length: 14 amino acids. V was trimmed by 5 bases and J by 3 bases, leaving 8 bases between them. Germline CDR1 reads LNHDA; CDR2 reads SQIVND (reference sequence).

This chain uses TRBV6-4 with TRBJ2-3; 9 nucleotides align to TRBD1. Looked up from germline, CDR1 is MRHNA and CDR2 is SNTAGT. CDR3 length: 17 amino acids. The J segment lost 3 bases and the V segment lost 4 bases, leaving 11 bases of the junction unmatched. CDR3 residues: CASSGGTQGAPTDTQYF. CDR3 in DNA: TGTGCCAGCAGTGGGGGAACACAGGGGGCGCCGACAGATACGCAGTATTTT.

The chain joins TRBV10-1 to TRBJ1-1; no clear D. The germline V gene encodes CDR1 WNHNN and CDR2 SYGVQD (reference sequence). The V gene lost 5 bases and the J gene lost 1 base, with 23 bases spanning the gap. This CDR3 has 18 residues. The CDR3 region has the DNA TGCGCCAGCAGTCCCACTCGGGGAGGGCGTTCGGGGAACACTGAAGCTTTCTTT. This gives the protein CASSPTRGGRSGNTEAFF.

This clone was detected only once. This chain joins TRBV7-2 and TRBJ2-2, with TRBD2 matching over 10 bases. The CDR3 runs to 15 residues. CDR1 and CDR2 (germline): SGHTA, FQGNSA. J lost 3 bases, V lost 6 bases, and 4 bases had no gene match. CDR3 protein: CASRQLAGYTGELFF. The CDR3 nucleotides are TGTGCCAGCAGGCAACTAGCGGGGTACACCGGGGAGCTGTTTTTT.

V gene TRBV27 combines with J gene TRBJ2-2; 8 nucleotides line up with TRBD1. CDR1 is MNHEY and CDR2 is SMNVEV in the germline V gene (reference sequence). With 6 bases clipped from V and 6 bases from J, the junction kept 0 bases outside the gene matches. The CDR3 extends over 12 amino acids. The CDR3 loop is CASRTGAGELFF. CDR3 nucleotides: TGTGCCAGCAGGACAGGGGCCGGGGAGCTGTTTTTT.

J is TRBJ2-1 and V is TRBV4-1; D unclear. V lost 3 bases, J lost 9 bases, and 9 bases lay in between. The CDR3 contains 12 residues. The V gene's germline CDR1 is MGHRA and CDR2 YSYEKL. In nucleotides, the CDR3 is TGCGCCAGCAGCCACCCGTACGGTGAGCAGTTCTTC. It specifies CASSHPYGEQFF.

The chain is built from TRBV7-9 and TRBJ1-1; 8 bases fit TRBD1. Unmatched junction bases numbered 5, after V lost 1 base and J lost 1 base. The CDR3 extends over 16 amino acids. Germline CDR1 and CDR2: SEHNR and FQNEAQ (reference sequence). The CDR3 nucleotides are TGTGCCAGCAGCTTAGTCCCAGGGGGCTGGAACACTGAAGCTTTCTTT. The encoded protein is CASSLVPGGWNTEAFF.

This chain links TRBV27 with TRBJ1-5, with unresolved D. Looked up from germline, CDR1 is MNHEY and CDR2 is SMNVEV (reference sequence). The CDR3 is 16 residues long. Trimming stripped 0 bases from V and 0 bases from J, with 9 bases between. In DNA, the CDR3 is TGTGCCAGCAGTTTATCTGTTACGAGTAGCAATCAGCCCCAGCATTTT. Encoded protein: CASSLSVTSSNQPQHF.

Relative to its sample, this clone is medium-sized. The rearrangement joins TRBV4-1 to TRBJ1-2, with TRBD1 matching over 7 bases. The V gene end was trimmed by 0 bases and the J gene end by 6 bases; junction bases not matched to a gene: 7. CDR3 size: 15 residues. Germline CDR1 is MGHRA and CDR2 is YSYEKL. CDR3 amino acids: CASSQEQGMWDGYTF. Written as DNA, the CDR3 is TGCGCCAGCAGCCAAGAACAGGGGATGTGGGATGGCTACACCTTC.